This T cell receptor beta chain was obtained from a study of shared clonotypes between healthy human individuals. Study information: Aged between 18 and 49, the donors were two women and three men. General study results and limits: Sequencing depth was a factor that was expected to affect clonotype sharing among donors. Specimens sampled were limited to blood, with tissue repertoires likely differing.

Splitting the CD4+ cells yielded a CD45RA+ naive subset and a CD45RA-negative memory subset. This clone was observed a single time. Its antigen remains unidentified. With V trimmed by 1 base and J by 2 bases, 11 bases remained unmatched. CDR1 is LNHNV and CDR2 is YYDKDF in the germline V gene (reference sequence). This CDR3 is built from 18 residues. Sequencing used immunoSEQ multiplex PCR; TCRdb keeps in-frame clones, though not all of them. The sample shows under 2.5 million clones, around 93% of them seen only once. This chain uses TRBV15 with TRBJ2-1; TRBD2 aligns across 7 bases. This TCR came from a man aged 18 to 30 in good health. Some clones in this sample may be carry-over from other donors' samples. The sequencing input was naive CD4+ T cells from PBMCs. The subset was: CD45RA+ positively selected. This chain's CDR3 is CATSRVWGTSDTYNEQFF. In nucleotides, the CDR3 is TGTGCCACCAGCAGAGTTTGGGGTACTAGCGACACCTACAATGAGCAGTTCTTC.